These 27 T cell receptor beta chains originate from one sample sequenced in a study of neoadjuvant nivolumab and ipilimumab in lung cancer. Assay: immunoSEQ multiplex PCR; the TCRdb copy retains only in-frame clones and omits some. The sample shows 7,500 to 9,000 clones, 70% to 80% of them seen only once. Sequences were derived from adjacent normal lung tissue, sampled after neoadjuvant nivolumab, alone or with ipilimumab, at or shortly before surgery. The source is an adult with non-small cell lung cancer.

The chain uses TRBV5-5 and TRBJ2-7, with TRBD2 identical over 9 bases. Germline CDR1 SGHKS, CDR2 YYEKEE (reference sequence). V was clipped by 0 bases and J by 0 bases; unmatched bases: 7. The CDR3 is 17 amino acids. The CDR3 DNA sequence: TGTGCCAGCAGCTTGGGAGCGGGGGGCCACTTCTCCTACGAGCAGTACTTC. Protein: CASSLGAGGHFSYEQYF.

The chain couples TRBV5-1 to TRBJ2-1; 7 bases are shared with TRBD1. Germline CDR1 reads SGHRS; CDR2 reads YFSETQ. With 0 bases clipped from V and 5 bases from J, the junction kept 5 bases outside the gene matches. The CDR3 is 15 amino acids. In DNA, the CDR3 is TGCGCCAGCAGCTTGGAAGGGGGCAGGGACAATGAGCAGTTCTTC. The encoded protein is CASSLEGGRDNEQFF. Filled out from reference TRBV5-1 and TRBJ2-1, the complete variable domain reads KAGVTQTPRYLIKTRGQQVTLSCSPISGHRSVSWYQQTPGQGLQFLFEYFSETQRNKGNFPGRFSGRQFSNSRSEMNVSTLELGDSALYLCASSLEGGRDNEQFFGPGTRLTVL.

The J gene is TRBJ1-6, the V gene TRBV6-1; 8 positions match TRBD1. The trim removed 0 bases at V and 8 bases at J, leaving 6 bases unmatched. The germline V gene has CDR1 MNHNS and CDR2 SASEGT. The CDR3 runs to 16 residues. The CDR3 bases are TGTGCCAGCAGTGAAGCTCCAGGGGGCATTGATTCACCCCTCCACTTT. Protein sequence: CASSEAPGGIDSPLHF.

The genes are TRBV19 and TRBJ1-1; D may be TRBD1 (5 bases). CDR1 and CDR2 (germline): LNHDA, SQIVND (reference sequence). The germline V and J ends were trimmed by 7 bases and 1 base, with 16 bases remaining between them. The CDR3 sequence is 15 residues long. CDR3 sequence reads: CASTSHGGQNTEAFF. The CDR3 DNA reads TGTGCCAGTACCTCCCATGGGGGTCAGAACACTGAAGCTTTCTTT.

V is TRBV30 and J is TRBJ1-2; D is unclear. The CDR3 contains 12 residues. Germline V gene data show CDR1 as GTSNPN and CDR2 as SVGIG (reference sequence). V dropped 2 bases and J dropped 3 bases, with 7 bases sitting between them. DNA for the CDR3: TGTGCCTGGAGTCAGTTTTACTATGGCTACACCTTC. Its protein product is CAWSQFYYGYTF.

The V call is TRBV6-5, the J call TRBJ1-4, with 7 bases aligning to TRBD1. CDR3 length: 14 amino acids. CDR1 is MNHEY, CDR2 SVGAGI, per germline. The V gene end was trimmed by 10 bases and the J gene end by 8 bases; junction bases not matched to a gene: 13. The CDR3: CATKRTGVGEKLFF. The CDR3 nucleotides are TGTGCCACCAAAAGAACAGGGGTTGGGGAAAAACTGTTTTTT.

DNA of the CDR3: TGTGCCGCGGGGGGGACGGGGACACCCCTCCACTTT. Translation gives CAAGGTGTPLHF. The V and J genes are TRBV6-6 and TRBJ1-6; D perhaps matches TRBD1 (5 bases). The CDR3 totals 12 residues. The ends were cut back, 11 bases at V and 11 bases at J, with 16 bases in the middle. Germline loops: CDR1 MNHNY, CDR2 SVGAGI (reference sequence).

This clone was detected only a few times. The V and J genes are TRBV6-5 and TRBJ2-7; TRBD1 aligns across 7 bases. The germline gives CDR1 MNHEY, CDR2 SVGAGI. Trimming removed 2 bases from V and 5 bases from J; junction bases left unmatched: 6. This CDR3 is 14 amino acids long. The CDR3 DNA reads TGTGCCAGCAGTTACAAGAGGGGGCCGCACGAGCAGTACTTC. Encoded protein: CASSYKRGPHEQYF.

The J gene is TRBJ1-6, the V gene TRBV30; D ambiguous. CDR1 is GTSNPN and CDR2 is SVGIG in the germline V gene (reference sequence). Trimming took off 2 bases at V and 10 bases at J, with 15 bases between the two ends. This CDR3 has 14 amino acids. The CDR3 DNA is TGTGCCTGGAGTCCGTCGATGGGTAAATCACCCCTCCACTTT. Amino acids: CAWSPSMGKSPLHF.

The CDR3 is CASSLEGRGRGDIQYF. The CDR3 region has the DNA TGTGCCAGCAGCTTAGAGGGCAGGGGGCGAGGAGACATTCAGTACTTC. The chain carries TRBV11-2 and TRBJ2-4; 8 nucleotides line up with TRBD1. The CDR3 contains 16 residues. Looked up from germline, CDR1 is SGHAT and CDR2 is FQNNGV. Trimming removed 0 bases from V and 8 bases from J; junction bases left unmatched: 9.

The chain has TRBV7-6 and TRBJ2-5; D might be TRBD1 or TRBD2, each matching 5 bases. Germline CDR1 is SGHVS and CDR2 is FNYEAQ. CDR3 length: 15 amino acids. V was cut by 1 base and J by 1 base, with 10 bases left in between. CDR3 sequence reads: CASSLDAGSQETQYF. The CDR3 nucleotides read TGTGCCAGCAGCTTAGATGCAGGGAGCCAAGAGACCCAGTACTTC.

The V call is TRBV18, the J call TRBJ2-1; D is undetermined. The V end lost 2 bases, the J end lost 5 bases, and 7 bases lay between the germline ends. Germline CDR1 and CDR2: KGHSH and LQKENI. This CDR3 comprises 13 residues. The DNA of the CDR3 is TGTGCCAGCTCACCAGAGATCAACAATGAGCAGTTCTTC. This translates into CASSPEINNEQFF.

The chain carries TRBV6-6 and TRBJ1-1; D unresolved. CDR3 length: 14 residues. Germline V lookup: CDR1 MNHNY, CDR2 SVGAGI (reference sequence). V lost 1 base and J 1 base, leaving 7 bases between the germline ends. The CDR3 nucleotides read TGTGCCAGCAGTTACTTACCCCCGAACACTGAAGCTTTCTTT. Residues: CASSYLPPNTEAFF.

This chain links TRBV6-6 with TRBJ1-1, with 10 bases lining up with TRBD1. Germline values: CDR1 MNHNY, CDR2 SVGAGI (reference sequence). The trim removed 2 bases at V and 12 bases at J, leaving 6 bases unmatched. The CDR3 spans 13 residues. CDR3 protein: CASSYEGQGRPFF. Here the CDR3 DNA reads TGTGCCAGCAGTTACGAGGGACAGGGGAGACCTTTCTTT.

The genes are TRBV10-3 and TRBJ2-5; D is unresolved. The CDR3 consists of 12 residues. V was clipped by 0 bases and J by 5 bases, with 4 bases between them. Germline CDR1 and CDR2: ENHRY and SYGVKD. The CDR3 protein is CAISESRETQYF. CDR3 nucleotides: TGTGCCATCAGTGAGTCGAGGGAGACCCAGTACTTC.

The CDR3 sequence: CASSTAGETQYF. The CDR3 DNA sequence: TGCGCCAGCAGCACTGCCGGAGAGACCCAGTACTTC. This chain joins TRBV5-1 and TRBJ2-5; D remains ambiguous. The CDR3 is 12 amino acids. Germline V gene sequence: CDR1 SGHRS, CDR2 YFSETQ. The germline V and J ends were trimmed by 4 bases and 4 bases, with 8 bases remaining between them.

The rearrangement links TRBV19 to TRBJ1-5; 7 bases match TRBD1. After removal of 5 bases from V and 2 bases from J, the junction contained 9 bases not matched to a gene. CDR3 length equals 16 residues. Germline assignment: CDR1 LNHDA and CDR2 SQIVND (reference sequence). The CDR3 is CASSSQGGGGNQPQHF. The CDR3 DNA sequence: TGTGCCAGTAGTTCCCAGGGAGGGGGCGGCAATCAGCCCCAGCATTTT. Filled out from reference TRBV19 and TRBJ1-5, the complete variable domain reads DGGITQSPKYLFRKEGQNVTLSCEQNLNHDAMYWYRQDPGQGLRLIYYSQIVNDFQKGDIAEGYSVSREKKESFPLTVTSAQKNPTAFYLCASSSQGGGGNQPQHFGDGTRLSIL.

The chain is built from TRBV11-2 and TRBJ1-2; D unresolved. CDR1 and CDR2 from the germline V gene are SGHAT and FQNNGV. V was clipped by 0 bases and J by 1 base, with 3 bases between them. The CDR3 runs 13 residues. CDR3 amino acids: CASSLDVNYGYTF. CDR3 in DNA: TGTGCCAGCAGCTTAGATGTTAACTATGGCTACACCTTC.

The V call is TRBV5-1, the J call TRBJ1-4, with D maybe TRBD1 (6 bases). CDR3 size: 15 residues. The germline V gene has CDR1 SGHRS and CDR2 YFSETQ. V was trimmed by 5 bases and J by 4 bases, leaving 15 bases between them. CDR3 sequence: CASRQQGYRNEKLFF. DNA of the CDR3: TGCGCCAGCAGGCAACAGGGATACCGTAATGAAAAACTGTTTTTT.

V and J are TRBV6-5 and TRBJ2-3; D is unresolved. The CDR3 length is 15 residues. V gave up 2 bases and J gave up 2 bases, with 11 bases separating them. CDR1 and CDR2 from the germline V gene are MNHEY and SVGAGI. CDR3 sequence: CASSYTDGPTDTQYF. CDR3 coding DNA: TGTGCCAGCAGTTACACCGACGGCCCCACAGATACGCAGTATTTT.

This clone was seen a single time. The CDR3 region has the DNA TGTGCCAGCAGCGTAGACCCAGCGGGGGGGCAAGAGCAGTACTTC. Protein: CASSVDPAGGQEQYF. This chain uses TRBV9 with TRBJ2-7; 10 nucleotides align to TRBD2. This CDR3 has 15 residues. The trim removed 0 bases at V and 7 bases at J, leaving 7 bases unmatched. From germline, CDR1 is SGDLS and CDR2 YYNGEE.

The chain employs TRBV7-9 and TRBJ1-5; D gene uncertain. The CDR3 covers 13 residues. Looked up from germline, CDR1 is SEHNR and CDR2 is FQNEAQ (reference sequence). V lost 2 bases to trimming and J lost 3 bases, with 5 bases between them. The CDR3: CASSLSVNQPQHF. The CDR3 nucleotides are TGTGCCAGCAGCTTATCAGTCAATCAGCCCCAGCATTTT.

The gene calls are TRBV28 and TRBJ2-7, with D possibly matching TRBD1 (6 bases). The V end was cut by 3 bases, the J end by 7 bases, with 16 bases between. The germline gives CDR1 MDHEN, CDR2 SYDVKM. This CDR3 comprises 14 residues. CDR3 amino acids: CASSLGQGTGEQYF. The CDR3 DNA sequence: TGTGCCAGCAGTTTGGGGCAGGGGACGGGGGAGCAGTACTTC.

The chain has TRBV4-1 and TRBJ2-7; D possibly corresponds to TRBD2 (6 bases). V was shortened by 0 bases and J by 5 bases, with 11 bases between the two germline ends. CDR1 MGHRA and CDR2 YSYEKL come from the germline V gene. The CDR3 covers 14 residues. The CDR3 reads CASSQETGGNEQYF. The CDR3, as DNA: TGCGCCAGCAGCCAAGAAACCGGCGGGAACGAGCAGTACTTC.

CDR3 in amino acids: CASSPLRQKGVYEQYF. The CDR3 DNA reads TGCGCCAGCAGCCCGCTTCGACAGAAAGGGGTCTACGAGCAGTACTTC. The rearrangement links TRBV5-1 to TRBJ2-7; D is perhaps TRBD1 (5 bases). The CDR3 extends over 16 amino acids. The V gene lost 4 bases and the J gene lost 3 bases, with 20 bases spanning the gap. The germline CDR1 and CDR2 sequences are SGHRS and YFSETQ.

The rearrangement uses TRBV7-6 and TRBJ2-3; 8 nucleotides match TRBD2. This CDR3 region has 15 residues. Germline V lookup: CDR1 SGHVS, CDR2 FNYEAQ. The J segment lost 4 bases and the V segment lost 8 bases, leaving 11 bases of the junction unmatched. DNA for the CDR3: TGTGCCAGCTCCCCCCGGGGGGGGGCCGCAGATACGCAGTATTTT. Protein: CASSPRGGAADTQYF.

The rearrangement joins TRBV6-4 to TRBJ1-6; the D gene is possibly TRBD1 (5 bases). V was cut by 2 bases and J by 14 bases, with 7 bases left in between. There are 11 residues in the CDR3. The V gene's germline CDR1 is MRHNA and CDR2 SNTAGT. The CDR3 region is CASSDGGTLHF. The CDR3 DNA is TGTGCCAGCAGTGACGGGGGGACCCTCCACTTT.